Below are 25 T cell receptor beta chains sequenced from a single sample in a study of shared clonotypes between healthy human individuals. Sequenced by immunoSEQ multiplex PCR; TCRdb stores in-frame clones only, minus some. Of over a million clones listed, around 95% are singletons. Sample: naive CD4+ T cells sorted from blood. Noted subset: CD45RA+ positively selected. The source is a man aged 25 to 40 in good health.

The V gene is TRBV4-3, the J gene TRBJ2-2; 7 bases are a match to TRBD2. Looked up from germline, CDR1 is LGHNA and CDR2 is YSLEER. The CDR3 runs to 17 residues. J was trimmed by 4 bases and V by 5 bases; bases with no gene match: 13. The CDR3 nucleotides read TGCGCCAGCAGCTTACTAGCGCCCCCGTGGGGCACCGGGGAGCTGTTTTTT. Amino acid sequence: CASSLLAPPWGTGELFF.

This clone appeared once. This chain connects TRBV10-2 to TRBJ2-7, with TRBD1 as a possible D gene (6 bases). This CDR3 spans 13 amino acids. Germline lookup yields CDR1 WSHSY and CDR2 SAAADI. Trimming left V 5 bases short and J 0 bases short, with 8 bases between. The chain's CDR3 is CASSWDNSYEQYF. The CDR3 DNA is TGCGCCAGCAGTTGGGACAACTCCTACGAGCAGTACTTC.

V and J are TRBV7-9 and TRBJ2-1; 11 nucleotides align to TRBD2. Germline assignment: CDR1 SEHNR and CDR2 FQNEAQ (reference sequence). The CDR3 extends over 17 amino acids. The V and J ends lost 2 bases and 9 bases, in that order; junction bases with no gene match: 12. The CDR3 region has the DNA TGTGCCAGCAGCTTAACGGGATTGGTAGCGGGAGGGTTTGAGCAGTTCTTC. Translating it yields CASSLTGLVAGGFEQFF.

This chain connects TRBV11-2 to TRBJ2-5, with 7 nucleotides matching TRBD1. Germline V gives CDR1 SGHAT, CDR2 FQNNGV. Unmatched junction bases numbered 7, after V lost 2 bases and J lost 1 base. This CDR3 is 16 amino acids long. CDR3 residues: CASSLRLGQPQETQYF. CDR3 bases: TGTGCCAGCAGCTTAAGGCTGGGACAGCCCCAAGAGACCCAGTACTTC.

The CDR3 spells CASSDRTSATYEQYF. The CDR3 DNA reads as TGCGCCAGCAGTGATCGGACTAGTGCCACCTACGAGCAGTACTTC. The V gene is TRBV10-1, the J gene TRBJ2-7, with TRBD2 matching 7 bases. The CDR3 has 15 residues. V lost 3 bases, J lost 2 bases, and 7 bases stayed unmatched. In germline, CDR1 is WNHNN, CDR2 SYGVQD (reference sequence).

This clone was seen just once. This sequence joins TRBV6-5 and TRBJ2-7, with 12 bases fitting TRBD2. The CDR3 has 13 amino acids. Per the germline V gene, CDR1 is MNHEY and CDR2 is SVGAGI. The ends lost 5 bases at V and 8 bases at J; junction bases unmatched: 4. The CDR3 loop is CASSATSGSKQYF. As DNA, the CDR3 is TGTGCCAGCAGTGCGACTAGCGGGAGCAAGCAGTACTTC.

The chain's CDR3 is CANEGGYTF. The DNA for the CDR3 is TGCGCCAACGAGGGTGGCTACACCTTC. V gene TRBV5-1 combines with J gene TRBJ1-2; D not certain. Germline CDR1 SGHRS, CDR2 YFSETQ. V lost 9 bases and J lost 7, with 7 bases in between. CDR3 length: 9 residues.

The CDR3 nucleotides read TGCGCCAGCAGCTTGGCCGCGCCTACTGAGGAGACCCAGTACTTC. The encoded protein is CASSLAAPTEETQYF. This chain uses TRBV5-1 with TRBJ2-5; the D is unclear. From germline, CDR1 is SGHRS and CDR2 YFSETQ. The CDR3 runs to 15 residues. V was shortened by 0 bases and J by 5 bases, with 14 bases between the two germline ends.

The chain uses TRBV6-5 and TRBJ2-7; D remains unclear. From germline, CDR1 is MNHEY and CDR2 SVGAGI. The V end was cut by 3 bases, the J end by 5 bases, with 17 bases between. The CDR3 has 15 amino acids. This CDR3 reads CASSYVRSPPNEQYF. The CDR3 DNA is TGTGCCAGCAGTTATGTCAGATCTCCGCCCAACGAGCAGTACTTC.

The rearrangement links TRBV10-1 to TRBJ2-4; D possibly uses TRBD1 or TRBD2 (5 bases each). Between the trimmed V and J ends, which lost 3 bases and 4 bases, there was a span of 19 bases. Per the germline V gene, CDR1 is WNHNN and CDR2 is SYGVQD (reference sequence). The CDR3 runs to 17 residues. CDR3 coding DNA: TGCGCCAGCAGTGATTCTGGGGACCCAATGGGTAAAAACATTCAGTACTTC. Translation: CASSDSGDPMGKNIQYF.

This chain connects TRBV2 to TRBJ2-7, with 9 bases matching TRBD2. Per the germline V gene, CDR1 is SNHLY and CDR2 is FYNNEI. V lost 6 bases, J lost 3 bases, and 6 bases stayed unmatched. The length of the CDR3 is 14 residues. The DNA of the CDR3 is TGTGCCAGCAGACGACTAGCGGAAGACTACGAGCAGTACTTC. Protein: CASRRLAEDYEQYF.

The rearrangement links TRBV6-1 to TRBJ2-7; D perhaps matches TRBD1 (5 bases). From germline, CDR1 is MNHNS and CDR2 SASEGT. The CDR3 runs 14 residues. Trimming removed 8 bases from V and 0 bases from J, with 14 bases in between. The CDR3 DNA sequence: TGTGCCAGCCTCAGTTCGCAGGGCTCCTACGAGCAGTACTTC. Amino acids: CASLSSQGSYEQYF.

On this clone itself: Other DNA sequences of this sample code for an identical CDR3. The chain has TRBV9 and TRBJ2-7, with a tentative D call TRBD1 (6 bases). The CDR3 extends over 14 amino acids. The V and J ends lost 2 bases and 1 base respectively, with 10 bases between them. Germline CDR1 reads SGDLS; CDR2 reads YYNGEE. CDR3: CASSVTGQSYEQYF. The CDR3 coding sequence is TGTGCCAGCAGCGTTACGGGACAATCCTACGAGCAGTACTTC.

The CDR3 is CASKREPLNEQFF. The CDR3 region has the DNA TGTGCCAGCAAGCGGGAGCCCCTCAATGAGCAGTTCTTC. The V gene is TRBV7-2, the J gene TRBJ2-1, with TRBD2 matching 8 bases. The V segment lost 7 bases and the J segment 6 bases; nucleotides outside the gene matches: 5. This CDR3 has 13 residues. Germline V lookup: CDR1 SGHTA, CDR2 FQGNSA.

The table lists this clone with a count of one. The V and J genes are TRBV14 and TRBJ2-7, with 14 bases aligning to TRBD2. V was pared by 1 base and J by 5 bases, with 10 bases of the junction left unmatched. This CDR3 has 18 amino acids. The V gene's germline CDR1 is SGHDN and CDR2 FVKESK. The CDR3 protein is CASSQVTGTSGSRHEQYF. The CDR3 DNA sequence: TGTGCCAGCAGCCAAGTCACCGGGACTAGCGGGAGCAGGCACGAGCAGTACTTC.

V gene TRBV4-2 combines with J gene TRBJ2-7, with D tentatively TRBD2 (6 bases). CDR3 length: 15 amino acids. Trimming removed 2 bases from V and 0 bases from J, with 11 bases in between. Germline loops: CDR1 LGHNA, CDR2 YNFKEQ. CDR3 in DNA: TGTGCCAGCAGCCAATCTAGCGTTAGCTCCTACGAGCAGTACTTC. Its protein is CASSQSSVSSYEQYF.

V gene TRBV28 combines with J gene TRBJ2-7; 9 bases map to TRBD2. The CDR3 extends over 16 amino acids. V shed 7 bases, J shed 1 base, and the junction held 11 bases outside the gene matches. The V gene's germline CDR1 is MDHEN and CDR2 SYDVKM. The CDR3 loop is CASTTRGLAGSYEQYF. CDR3 bases: TGTGCCAGCACTACCCGCGGGCTAGCGGGGTCCTACGAGCAGTACTTC.

Details on this clone: The germline gene is not matched at one end of the junction; a read error may be the cause. J is TRBJ1-1 and V is TRBV18, with TRBD1 as a possible D gene (6 bases). The germline CDR1 and CDR2 sequences are KGHSH and LQKENI. CDR3 length: 16 amino acids. Here the CDR3 reads CASSPQGAGTNTEAFF. The CDR3 DNA reads TGTGCCAGCTCGCCACAGGGTGCAGGGACGAACACTGAAGCTTTCTTT.

The chain links TRBV18 to TRBJ1-2; 12 positions agree with TRBD1. The CDR3 contains 15 residues. Germline trimming cut 2 bases from V and 4 bases from J; bases unmatched to any gene: 2. The germline V gene encodes CDR1 KGHSH and CDR2 LQKENI. The CDR3 DNA follows: TGTGCCAGCTCACCAGGGACAGGGGGCGCCTATGGCTACACCTTC. Translation: CASSPGTGGAYGYTF. Full variable domain (outside the CDR3, taken from reference TRBV18 and TRBJ1-2): NAGVMQNPRHLVRRRGQEARLRCSPMKGHSHVYWYRQLPEEGLKFMVYLQKENIIDESGMPKERFSAEFPKEGPSILRIQQVVRGDSAAYFCASSPGTGGAYGYTFGSGTRLTVV.

The chain is built from TRBV7-9 and TRBJ1-4, with D perhaps matching TRBD1 (5 bases). The V end lost 2 bases, the J end lost 6 bases, and 13 bases lay between the germline ends. From germline, CDR1 is SEHNR and CDR2 FQNEAQ (reference sequence). This CDR3 region has 15 residues. The CDR3 spells CASSLLSGLYEKLFF. The DNA of the CDR3 is TGTGCCAGCAGCTTACTTTCAGGGTTGTATGAAAAACTGTTTTTT.

The CDR3 sequence is CATQGFLNTGELFF. Written as DNA, the CDR3 is TGTGCCACACAGGGGTTTCTGAACACCGGGGAGCTGTTTTTT. The chain is built from TRBV27 and TRBJ2-2, with TRBD1 matching 7 bases. V trimming: 10 bases; J trimming: 1 base; junction bases outside the gene matches: 6. Per germline, CDR1 MNHEY and CDR2 SMNVEV (reference sequence). The CDR3 totals 14 residues.

This chain uses TRBV28 with TRBJ1-5, with 7 nucleotides matching TRBD1. This CDR3 is built from 16 residues. Per germline, CDR1 MDHEN and CDR2 SYDVKM. The J segment lost 4 bases and the V segment lost 4 bases, leaving 10 bases of the junction unmatched. The DNA of the CDR3 is TGTGCCAGCAGTTCCCCGACAGGGCTGGGGAATCAGCCCCAGCATTTT. This sequence encodes CASSSPTGLGNQPQHF.

Concerning this clone: Distinct nucleotide sequences in the sample also encode this CDR3. The rearrangement uses TRBV28 and TRBJ1-5; maybe TRBD1 (6 bases). CDR3 size: 15 residues. The V gene lost 6 bases and the J gene lost 0 bases, with 12 bases spanning the gap. Per germline, CDR1 MDHEN and CDR2 SYDVKM. The CDR3 protein is CASSLTGFSNQPQHF. The CDR3 bases are TGTGCCAGCAGCTTAACAGGGTTTAGCAATCAGCCCCAGCATTTT.

The DNA of the CDR3 is TGTGCCAGCAGTGCCCCGGAATTAACGGCGAGCACTGAAGCTTTCTTT. As protein: CASSAPELTASTEAFF. The rearrangement uses TRBV6-4 and TRBJ1-1; D not certain. CDR3 length: 16 amino acids. The ends were cut back, 4 bases at V and 4 bases at J, with 19 bases in the middle. CDR1 is MRHNA and CDR2 is SNTAGT in the germline V gene.

V is TRBV18 and J is TRBJ2-5; no firm D call. The V gene lost 3 bases and the J gene lost 5 bases, with 19 bases spanning the gap. Looked up from germline, CDR1 is KGHSH and CDR2 is LQKENI. CDR3 size: 16 residues. CDR3 sequence (DNA): TGTGCCAGCTCACCCATCGAAACCTCTTATGGGGAGACCCAGTACTTC. It yields the protein CASSPIETSYGETQYF.